Sequencing of this T cell receptor beta chain was carried out in a study of T-cell memory formation after mild COVID-19. Study as a whole: Each donor largely had its own TCR clusters.

The CDR3 contains 14 residues. The J segment lost 6 bases and the V segment lost 6 bases, leaving 6 bases of the junction unmatched. TCRdb reprocessed the 5' RACE reads via MiXCR and lists one record per CDR3 protein. The repertoire holds 300,000 to 400,000 distinct CDR3 sequences, with 13% to 15% as singletons. The sequencing sample was made of PBMCs or a T cell subset sorted from them (not recorded which). This TCR was recovered from a young man who had mild COVID-19 (a few samples of this study predate the infection). Cell type and time point are not known. The genes are TRBV12-3 or TRBV12-4 and TRBJ1-5; TRBD1 matches 9 bases. The CDR3 loop reads CASRRTGGSQPQHF. The CDR3 DNA reads TGTGCCAGCAGAAGAACAGGGGGCAGTCAGCCCCAGCATTTT.